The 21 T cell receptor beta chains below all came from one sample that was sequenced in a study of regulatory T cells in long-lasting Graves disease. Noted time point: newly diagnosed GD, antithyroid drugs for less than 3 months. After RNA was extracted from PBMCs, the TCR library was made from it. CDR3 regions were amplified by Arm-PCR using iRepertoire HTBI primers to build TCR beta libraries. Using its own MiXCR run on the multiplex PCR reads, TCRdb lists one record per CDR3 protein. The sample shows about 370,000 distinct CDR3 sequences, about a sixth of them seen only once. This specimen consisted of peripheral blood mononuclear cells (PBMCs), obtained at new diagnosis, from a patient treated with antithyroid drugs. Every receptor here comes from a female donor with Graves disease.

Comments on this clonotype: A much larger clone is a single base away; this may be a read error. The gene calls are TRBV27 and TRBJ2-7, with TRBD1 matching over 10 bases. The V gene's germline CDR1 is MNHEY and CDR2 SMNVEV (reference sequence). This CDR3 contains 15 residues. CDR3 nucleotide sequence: TGTGCCAGCAATTTATCGGGACAGGGGATCTACGAGCAGTACTTC. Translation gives CASNLSGQGIYEQYF.

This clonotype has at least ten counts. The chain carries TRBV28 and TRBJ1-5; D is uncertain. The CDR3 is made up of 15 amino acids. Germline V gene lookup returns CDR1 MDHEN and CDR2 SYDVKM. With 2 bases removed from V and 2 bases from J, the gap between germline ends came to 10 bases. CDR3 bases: TGTGCCAGCAGTTTAAGGAGTAGAGGCAATCAGCCCCAGCATTTT. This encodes CASSLRSRGNQPQHF.

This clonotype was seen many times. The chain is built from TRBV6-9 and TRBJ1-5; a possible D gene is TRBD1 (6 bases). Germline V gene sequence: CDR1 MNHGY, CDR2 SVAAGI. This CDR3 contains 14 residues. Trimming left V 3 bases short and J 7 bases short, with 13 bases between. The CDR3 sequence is CASSYRDNGQPQHF. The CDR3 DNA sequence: TGTGCCAGCAGTTACCGGGACAACGGCCAGCCCCAGCATTTT.

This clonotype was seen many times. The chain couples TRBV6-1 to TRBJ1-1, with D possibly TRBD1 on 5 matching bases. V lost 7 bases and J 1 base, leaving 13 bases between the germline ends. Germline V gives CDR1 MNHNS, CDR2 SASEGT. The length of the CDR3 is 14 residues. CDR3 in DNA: TGTGCCAGCACGAGGGACCGGCGGAACACTGAAGCTTTCTTT. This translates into CASTRDRRNTEAFF.

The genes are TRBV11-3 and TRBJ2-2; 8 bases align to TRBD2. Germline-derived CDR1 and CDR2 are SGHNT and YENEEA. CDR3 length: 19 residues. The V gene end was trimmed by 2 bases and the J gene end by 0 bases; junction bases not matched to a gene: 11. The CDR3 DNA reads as TGTGCCAGCAGCTTAAAATTAGGGAAGCGGGGGACGAACACCGGGGAGCTGTTTTTT. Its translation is CASSLKLGKRGTNTGELFF.

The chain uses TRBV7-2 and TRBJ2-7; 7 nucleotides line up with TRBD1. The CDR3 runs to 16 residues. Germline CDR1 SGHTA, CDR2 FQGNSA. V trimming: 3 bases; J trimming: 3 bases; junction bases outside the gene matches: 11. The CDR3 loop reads CASSFRTGTAIYEQYF. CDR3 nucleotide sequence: TGTGCCAGCAGCTTTAGAACCGGGACAGCAATCTACGAGCAGTACTTC.

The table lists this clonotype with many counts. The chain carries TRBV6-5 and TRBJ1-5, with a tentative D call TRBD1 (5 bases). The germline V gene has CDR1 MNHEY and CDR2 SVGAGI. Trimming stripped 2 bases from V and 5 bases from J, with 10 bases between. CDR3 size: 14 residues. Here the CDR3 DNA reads TGTGCCAGCAGTTACGGGACCCGCTATCAGCCCCAGCATTTT. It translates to CASSYGTRYQPQHF.

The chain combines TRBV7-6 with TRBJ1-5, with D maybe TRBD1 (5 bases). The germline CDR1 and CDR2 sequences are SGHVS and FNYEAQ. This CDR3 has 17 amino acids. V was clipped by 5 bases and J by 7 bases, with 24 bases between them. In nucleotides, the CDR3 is TGTGCCAGCAGCCCTACCGGGTTGGCAGGGAGCGAGCAGCCCCAGCATTTT. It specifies CASSPTGLAGSEQPQHF.

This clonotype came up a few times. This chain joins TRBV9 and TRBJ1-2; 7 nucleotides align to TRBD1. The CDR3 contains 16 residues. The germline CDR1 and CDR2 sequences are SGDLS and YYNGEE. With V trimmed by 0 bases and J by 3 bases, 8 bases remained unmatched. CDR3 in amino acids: CASSVGLGQRYYGYTF. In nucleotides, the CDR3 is TGTGCCAGCAGCGTAGGCCTGGGACAGCGCTACTATGGCTACACCTTC.

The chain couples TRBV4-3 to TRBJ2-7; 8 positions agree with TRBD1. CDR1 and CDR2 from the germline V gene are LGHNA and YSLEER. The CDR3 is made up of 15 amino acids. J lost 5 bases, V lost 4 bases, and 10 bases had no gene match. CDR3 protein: CASSPGTGRTDEQYF. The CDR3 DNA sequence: TGCGCCAGCAGCCCTGGGACAGGTCGTACCGACGAGCAGTACTTC.

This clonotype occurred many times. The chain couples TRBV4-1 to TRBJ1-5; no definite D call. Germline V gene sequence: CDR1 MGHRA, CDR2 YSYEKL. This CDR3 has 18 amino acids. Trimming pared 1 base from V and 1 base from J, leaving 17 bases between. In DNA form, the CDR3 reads TGCGCCAGCAGCCAAGGCTACATGAGAAAGCCGAGCAATCAGCCCCAGCATTTT. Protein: CASSQGYMRKPSNQPQHF.

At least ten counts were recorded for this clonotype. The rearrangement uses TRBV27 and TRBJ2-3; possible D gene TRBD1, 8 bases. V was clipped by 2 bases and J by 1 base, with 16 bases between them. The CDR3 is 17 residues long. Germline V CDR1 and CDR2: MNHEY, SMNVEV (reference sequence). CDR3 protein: CASSLLRQGRGTDTQYF. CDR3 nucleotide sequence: TGTGCCAGCAGTTTACTAAGACAGGGGAGGGGCACAGATACGCAGTATTTT.

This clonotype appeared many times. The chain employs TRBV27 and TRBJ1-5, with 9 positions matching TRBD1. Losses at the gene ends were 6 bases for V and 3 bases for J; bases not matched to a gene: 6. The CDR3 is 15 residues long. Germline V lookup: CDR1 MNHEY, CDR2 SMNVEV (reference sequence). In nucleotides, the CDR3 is TGTGCCAGCAGCCGCGGACAGGGGTACAATCAGCCCCAGCATTTT. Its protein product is CASSRGQGYNQPQHF.

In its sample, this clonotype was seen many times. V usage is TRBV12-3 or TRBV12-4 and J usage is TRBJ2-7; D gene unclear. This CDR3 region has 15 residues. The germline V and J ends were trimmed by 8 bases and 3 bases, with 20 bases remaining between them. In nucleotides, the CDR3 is TGTGCCAGCGGAGTGGCAGACACTGCTTACTACGAGCAGTACTTC. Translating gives CASGVADTAYYEQYF.

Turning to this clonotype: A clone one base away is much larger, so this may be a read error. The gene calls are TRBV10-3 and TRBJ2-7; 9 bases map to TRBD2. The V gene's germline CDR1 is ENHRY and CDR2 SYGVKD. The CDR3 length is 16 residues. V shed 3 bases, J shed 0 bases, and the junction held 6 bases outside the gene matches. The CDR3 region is CAISDPSGTSSYEQYF. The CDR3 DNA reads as TGTGCCATCAGTGACCCTAGCGGGACCAGCTCCTACGAGCAGTACTTC.

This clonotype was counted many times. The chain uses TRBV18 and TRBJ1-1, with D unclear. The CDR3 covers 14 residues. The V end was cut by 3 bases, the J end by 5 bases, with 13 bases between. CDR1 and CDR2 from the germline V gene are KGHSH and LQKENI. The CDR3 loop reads CASSPFQEGTEAFF. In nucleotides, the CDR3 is TGTGCCAGCTCACCTTTCCAGGAAGGTACTGAAGCTTTCTTT. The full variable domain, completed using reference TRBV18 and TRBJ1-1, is NAGVMQNPRHLVRRRGQEARLRCSPMKGHSHVYWYRQLPEEGLKFMVYLQKENIIDESGMPKERFSAEFPKEGPSILRIQQVVRGDSAAYFCASSPFQEGTEAFFGQGTRLTVV.

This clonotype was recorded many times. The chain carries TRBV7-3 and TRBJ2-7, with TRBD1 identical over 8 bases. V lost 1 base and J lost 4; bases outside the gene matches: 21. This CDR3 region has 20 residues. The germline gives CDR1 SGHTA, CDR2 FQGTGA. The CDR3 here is CASSLSRQGGRQGSRYEQYF. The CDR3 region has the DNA TGTGCCAGCAGCTTAAGTCGGCAGGGGGGTCGACAGGGGAGCCGGTACGAGCAGTACTTC.

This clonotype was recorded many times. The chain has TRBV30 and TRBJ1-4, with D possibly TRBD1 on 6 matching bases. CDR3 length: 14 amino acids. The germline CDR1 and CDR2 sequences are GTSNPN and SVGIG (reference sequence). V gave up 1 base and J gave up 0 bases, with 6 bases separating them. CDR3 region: CAWSGTATNEKLFF. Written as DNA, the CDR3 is TGTGCCTGGAGTGGGACAGCAACTAATGAAAAACTGTTTTTT.

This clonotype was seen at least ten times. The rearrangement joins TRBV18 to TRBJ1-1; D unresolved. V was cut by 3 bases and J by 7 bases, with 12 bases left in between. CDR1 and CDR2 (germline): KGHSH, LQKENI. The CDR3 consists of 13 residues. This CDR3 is CASSPTSDREAFF. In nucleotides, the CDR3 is TGTGCCAGCTCACCCACCAGCGACCGTGAAGCTTTCTTT.

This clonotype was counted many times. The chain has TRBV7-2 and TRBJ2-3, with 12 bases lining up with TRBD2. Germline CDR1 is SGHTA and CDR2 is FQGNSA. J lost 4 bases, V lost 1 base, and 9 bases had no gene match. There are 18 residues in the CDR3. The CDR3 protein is CASSLGPSGGVNPDTQYF. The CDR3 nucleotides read TGTGCCAGCAGCTTAGGGCCTAGCGGGGGGGTAAACCCAGATACGCAGTATTTT.

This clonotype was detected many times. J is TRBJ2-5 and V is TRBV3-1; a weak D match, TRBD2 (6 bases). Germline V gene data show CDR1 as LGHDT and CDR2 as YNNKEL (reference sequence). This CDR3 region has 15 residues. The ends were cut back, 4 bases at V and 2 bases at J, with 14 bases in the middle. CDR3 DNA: TGTGCCAGCAGCCTCGGGACTTCGCAACAAGAGACCCAGTACTTC. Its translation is CASSLGTSQQETQYF.